These T cell receptor beta chains were read from a single sample in a study of T cells in Graves' hyperthyroidism and ophthalmopathy. From the multiplex PCR reads, TCRdb called clonotypes with MiXCR, one entry per CDR3 protein. The sample records 350,000 or so distinct CDR3 sequences, around a fifth being singletons. The sample comprised blood. The receptors come from a woman in her forties or fifties with Graves' hyperthyroidism. Both conserved end residues are part of each CDR3. The D gene is left open where the match is weak. The listing skips clone size in some rows; elsewhere it reads once, few, many or a size class.

D gene	clone size	V gene	J gene	CDR3 protein	CDR3 DNA
NA	many	TRBV12-3/TRBV12-4	TRBJ2-7	CASSLGVDEQYF	TGTGCCAGCAGTCTGGGGGTTGACGAGCAGTACTTC
NA	few	TRBV25-1	TRBJ1-2	CASSAPGRSRFYTF	TGTGCCAGCAGTGCCCCGGGACGGAGCAGATTCTACACCTTC
TRBD1	NA	TRBV5-1	TRBJ2-2	CASKTGDTGELFF	TGCGCCAGCAAAACAGGGGACACCGGGGAGCTGTTTTTT
TRBD1	NA	TRBV5-5	TRBJ1-5	CASSPGPGGQPQHF	TGTGCCAGCAGCCCCGGACCAGGGGGACAGCCCCAGCATTTT
NA	NA	TRBV19	TRBJ1-1	CASSMMGTTEAFF	TGTGCCAGTAGTATGATGGGGACCACTGAAGCTTTCTTT
TRBD1	few	TRBV7-9	TRBJ1-3	CASSPPGQGGNTIYF	TGTGCCAGCAGCCCGCCGGGACAGGGGGGAAACACCATATATTTT
NA	many	TRBV29-1	TRBJ2-1	CSVGVLGSWNEQFF	TGCAGCGTGGGGGTACTGGGTTCCTGGAATGAGCAGTTCTTC
NA	few	TRBV20-1	TRBJ2-1	CSANHINNEQFF	TGCAGTGCTAACCACATAAACAATGAGCAGTTCTTC
TRBD1	many	TRBV28	TRBJ2-3	CASSSPHLPGQNTDTQYF	TGTGCCAGCAGTTCTCCTCACTTACCGGGACAGAACACAGATACGCAGTATTTT
TRBD1	NA	TRBV7-4	TRBJ1-5	CASSLGTGNYSNQPQHF	TGTGCCAGCAGCTTGGGGACAGGGAATTATAGCAATCAGCCCCAGCATTTT
NA	many	TRBV5-5	TRBJ1-2	CASSLAAGTLYGYTF	TGTGCCAGCAGCTTGGCGGCGGGAACCCTCTATGGCTACACCTTC
TRBD1	few	TRBV7-9	TRBJ2-3	CASSPQPRGSDTQYF	TGTGCCAGCAGCCCCCAACCCAGGGGGTCAGATACGCAGTATTTT
NA	NA	TRBV4-1	TRBJ1-2	CASSQERVLLGYTF	TGCGCCAGCAGCCAAGAAAGGGTGCTCCTTGGCTACACCTTC
TRBD1	many	TRBV30	TRBJ2-1	CAWSGQGNGNEQFF	TGTGCCTGGAGTGGACAGGGAAACGGCAATGAGCAGTTCTTC
NA	NA	TRBV5-6	TRBJ2-2	CASSGSRAPGSPGELFF	TGTGCCAGCAGCGGATCCCGCGCCCCAGGGTCCCCCGGGGAGCTGTTTTTT
TRBD2	many	TRBV18	TRBJ2-1	CASSQTGLAGVLTYNEQFF	TGTGCCAGCTCACAAACGGGACTAGCGGGAGTTCTCACCTACAATGAGCAGTTCTTC